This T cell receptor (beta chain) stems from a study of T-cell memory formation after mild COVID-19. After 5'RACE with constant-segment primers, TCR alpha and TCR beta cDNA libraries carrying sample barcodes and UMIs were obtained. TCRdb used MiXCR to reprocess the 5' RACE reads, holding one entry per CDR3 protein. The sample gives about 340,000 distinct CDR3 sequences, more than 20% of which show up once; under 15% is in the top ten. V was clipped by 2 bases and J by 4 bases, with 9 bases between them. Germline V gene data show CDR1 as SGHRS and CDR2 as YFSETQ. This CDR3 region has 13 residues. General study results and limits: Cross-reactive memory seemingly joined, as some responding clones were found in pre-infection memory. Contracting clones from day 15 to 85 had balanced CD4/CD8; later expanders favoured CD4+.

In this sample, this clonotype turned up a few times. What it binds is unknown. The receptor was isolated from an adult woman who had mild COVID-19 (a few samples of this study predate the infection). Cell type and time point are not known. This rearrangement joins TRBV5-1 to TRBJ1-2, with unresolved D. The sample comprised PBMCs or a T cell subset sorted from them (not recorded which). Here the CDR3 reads CASSLRTAYGYTF. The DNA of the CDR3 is TGCGCCAGCAGCTTACGGACGGCCTATGGCTACACCTTC.